Following are 19 T cell receptor beta chains from one sample sequenced in a study of shared clonotypes between healthy human individuals. TCRdb's copy holds only in-frame clones and misses some; the assay was immunoSEQ multiplex PCR. The sample records about 2 million clones, 85% to 95% being singletons. The source material was naive CD4+ T cells sorted from blood. As for subset: CD45RA+ positively selected. The origin of the receptors is a man between 18 and 29 years old in good health.

The rearrangement joins TRBV10-2 to TRBJ2-3; D possibly corresponds to TRBD2 (5 bases). V gave up 5 bases and J gave up 0 bases, with 9 bases separating them. Germline V gene sequence: CDR1 WSHSY, CDR2 SAAADI. The CDR3 runs to 14 residues. CDR3 protein: CASSIGGSTDTQYF. The CDR3 bases are TGCGCCAGCAGTATCGGCGGGAGCACAGATACGCAGTATTTT.

The chain has TRBV5-6 and TRBJ2-7; D may be TRBD2 (5 bases). This CDR3 has 16 residues. Germline lookup yields CDR1 SGHDT and CDR2 YYEEEE. The germline V and J ends were trimmed by 0 bases and 2 bases, with 15 bases remaining between them. The DNA of the CDR3 is TGTGCCAGCAGCTTGGGGACGGACTTTCGTACCTACGAGCAGTACTTC. Protein sequence: CASSLGTDFRTYEQYF.

The chain has TRBV15 and TRBJ2-7; TRBD1 or TRBD2 may be the D gene (5 bases each). The CDR3 sequence is 16 residues long. Germline CDR1 reads LNHNV; CDR2 reads YYDKDF (reference sequence). V lost 0 bases, J lost 3 bases, and 15 bases lay in between. CDR3 region: CATSRDVTGGGYEQYF. In DNA form, the CDR3 reads TGTGCCACCAGCAGAGATGTAACAGGAGGTGGCTACGAGCAGTACTTC.

Turning to this clone: A much larger clone differs by one base, so this may be a read error. Distinct nucleotide sequences in the sample also encode this CDR3. The chain has TRBV12-5 and TRBJ2-7; D unclear. The CDR3 has 14 residues. Germline V gives CDR1 LGHNT, CDR2 FRNRAP. The CDR3 here is CASGLDPVMGTQYF. CDR3 sequence (DNA): TGCGCTAGTGGTTTGGACCCAGTGATGGGCACTCAGTACTTC. The full variable domain, its missing parts supplied by reference TRBV12-5 and TRBJ2-7, is DARVTQTPRHKVTEMGQEVTMRCQPILGHNTVFWYRQTMMQGLELLAYFRNRAPLDDSGMPKDRFSAEMPDATLATLKIQPSEPRDSAVYFCASGLDPVMGTQYFGPGTRLTVT.

This chain links TRBV7-9 with TRBJ1-2; D remains ambiguous. This CDR3 has 15 residues. Germline V gene lookup returns CDR1 SEHNR and CDR2 FQNEAQ (reference sequence). V was trimmed by 5 bases and J by 8 bases, leaving 21 bases between them. The CDR3 loop reads CASSPAGRLTSGYTF. The CDR3 region has the DNA TGTGCCAGCAGCCCTGCCGGACGTCTAACTTCAGGCTACACCTTC.

The CDR3 protein is CSVGGFPLVNEQFF. The CDR3 DNA reads TGCAGCGTTGGCGGCTTTCCCCTGGTCAATGAGCAGTTCTTC. The chain links TRBV29-1 to TRBJ2-1; D not resolved. CDR1 and CDR2 from the germline V gene are SQVTM and ANQGSEA. V lost 4 bases and J 6 bases, leaving 16 bases between the germline ends. The CDR3 is 14 residues long.

This sequence joins TRBV28 and TRBJ2-7, with TRBD1 identical over 9 bases. J lost 3 bases, V lost 4 bases, and 1 base had no gene match. Germline V gene data show CDR1 as MDHEN and CDR2 as SYDVKM. The CDR3 covers 13 residues. The CDR3 loop reads CASSWGQGYEQYF. The CDR3 DNA follows: TGTGCCAGCAGTTGGGGACAGGGCTACGAGCAGTACTTC.

This chain's CDR3 is CASSSTGTSGRKTYF. DNA for the CDR3: TGCGCCAGCAGCTCCACCGGGACTAGCGGGAGGAAAACGTACTTC. J is TRBJ2-7 and V is TRBV5-1; TRBD2 matches at 15 bases. Trimming took 3 bases from V and 12 from J; bases not matched to a gene: 10. The CDR3 length is 15 residues. Germline-derived CDR1 and CDR2 are SGHRS and YFSETQ.

The V and J genes are TRBV6-1 and TRBJ1-6; the match to TRBD1 covers 7 bases. This CDR3 contains 16 residues. With V trimmed by 2 bases and J by 7 bases, 8 bases remained unmatched. Germline values: CDR1 MNHNS, CDR2 SASEGT. The CDR3 nucleotides read TGTGCCAGCAGTGAAAACAGGGGTATTTCAAATTCACCCCTCCACTTT. Amino acid sequence: CASSENRGISNSPLHF.

This CDR3 is CASSSVPGANVLTF. The CDR3 region has the DNA TGTGCCAGCAGTAGCGTCCCTGGGGCCAACGTCCTGACTTTC. The rearrangement links TRBV25-1 to TRBJ2-6; D ambiguous. CDR1 is MGHDK, CDR2 SYGVNS, per germline. This CDR3 is 14 amino acids long. V was trimmed by 5 bases and J by 2 bases, leaving 7 bases between them.

The V and J genes are TRBV2 and TRBJ1-2; no clear D gene. V was trimmed by 6 bases and J by 3 bases, leaving 11 bases between them. Germline V gene sequence: CDR1 SNHLY, CDR2 FYNNEI. The length of the CDR3 is 13 residues. The DNA of the CDR3 is TGTGCCAGCAGGGGCACCCGGGACTATGGCTACACCTTC. This translates into CASRGTRDYGYTF. The variable domain in full, with the rest retrieved from reference TRBV2 and TRBJ1-2, is EPEVTQTPSHQVTQMGQEVILRCVPISNHLYFYWYRQILGQKVEFLVSFYNNEISEKSEIFDDQFSVERPDGSNFTLKIRSTKLEDSAMYFCASRGTRDYGYTFGSGTRLTVV.

This rearrangement joins TRBV30 to TRBJ2-3, with a possible D match to TRBD2 (6 bases). V dropped 4 bases and J dropped 0 bases, with 8 bases sitting between them. Germline V CDR1 and CDR2: GTSNPN, SVGIG (reference sequence). The CDR3 spans 13 residues. This CDR3 is CAWKRGSTDTQYF. CDR3 in DNA: TGTGCCTGGAAACGGGGGAGCACAGATACGCAGTATTTT.

In the case of this clone: Other nucleotide sequences from this sample produce the same CDR3. This sequence joins TRBV5-1 and TRBJ2-7; D is ambiguous. This CDR3 spans 14 amino acids. Trimming shortened V by 0 bases and J by 1 base, and 8 bases separated the two germline ends. The V gene's germline CDR1 is SGHRS and CDR2 YFSETQ. The CDR3 loop reads CASSLVGGSYEQYF. The CDR3 bases are TGCGCCAGCAGCTTGGTGGGCGGTTCCTACGAGCAGTACTTC.

The chain carries TRBV6-5 and TRBJ1-3, with D maybe TRBD1 (6 bases). The V end lost 2 bases, the J end lost 4 bases, and 6 bases lay between the germline ends. CDR1 and CDR2 (germline): MNHEY, SVGAGI. The CDR3 covers 13 residues. CDR3 amino acids: CASSYGQGNTIYF. The CDR3 DNA is TGTGCCAGCAGTTACGGACAGGGAAACACCATATATTTT.

The sample holds one count of this clone. Other DNA sequences of this sample code for an identical CDR3. V is TRBV30 and J is TRBJ1-3; maybe TRBD1 (5 bases). V lost 5 bases and J 1 base, leaving 6 bases between the germline ends. The CDR3 extends over 12 amino acids. CDR1 GTSNPN and CDR2 SVGIG come from the germline V gene (reference sequence). This CDR3 reads CAWGGSGNTIYF. The CDR3 nucleotides read TGTGCCTGGGGGGGGTCTGGAAACACCATATATTTT.

This rearrangement joins TRBV5-1 to TRBJ2-3; D remains unclear. Trimming took 0 bases from V and 2 from J, leaving 13 bases between them. This CDR3 is 16 amino acids long. Germline V gene data show CDR1 as SGHRS and CDR2 as YFSETQ. The CDR3 region is CASSLDGARDTDTQYF. In DNA form, the CDR3 reads TGCGCCAGCAGCTTGGATGGTGCTAGAGACACAGATACGCAGTATTTT. The full variable domain, completed using reference TRBV5-1 and TRBJ2-3, is KAGVTQTPRYLIKTRGQQVTLSCSPISGHRSVSWYQQTPGQGLQFLFEYFSETQRNKGNFPGRFSGRQFSNSRSEMNVSTLELGDSALYLCASSLDGARDTDTQYFGPGTRLTVL.

This clone was seen a single time. The chain is built from TRBV6-5 and TRBJ2-4; tentatively, D is TRBD2 (5 bases). The CDR3 runs 14 residues. V lost 6 bases and J lost 0, with 9 bases in between. Germline assignment: CDR1 MNHEY and CDR2 SVGAGI. The CDR3 spells CASSFEGAKNIQYF. DNA for the CDR3: TGTGCCAGCAGCTTCGAGGGAGCCAAAAACATTCAGTACTTC.

This chain uses TRBV21-1 with TRBJ2-3; the table's TRBD2 call for D was not verified on the DNA. TRBV21-1 is marked as a pseudogene. The CDR3 totals 15 residues. The CDR3: CASSKVRGLTDTQYF. In DNA, the CDR3 is TGTGCCAGCAGCAAAGTGCGGGGGCTCACAGATACGCAGTATTTT.

This chain connects TRBV5-1 to TRBJ2-7; the match to TRBD1 covers 9 bases. The CDR3 runs to 14 residues. Germline V gives CDR1 SGHRS, CDR2 YFSETQ. V shed 4 bases, J shed 5 bases, and the junction held 7 bases outside the gene matches. The CDR3 spells CASSATGGADEQYF. As DNA, the CDR3 is TGCGCCAGCAGCGCCACAGGGGGCGCCGACGAGCAGTACTTC.